Sequencing of this T cell receptor (beta chain) was carried out in a study of immune cell composition in non-small cell lung cancer. General observations from the study: Squamous carcinomas (approximately 80%) more often had tumour-associated clones >0.5% than adenocarcinomas (roughly 35%). Top 10 clone scores and clonality were higher in squamous than adenocarcinoma.

CDR3 length: 16 amino acids. Looked up from germline, CDR1 is SEHNR and CDR2 is FQNEAQ (reference sequence). V dropped 5 bases and J dropped 0; count of bases not matched to a gene: 7. The table came from immunoSEQ multiplex PCR; TCRdb's copy has only in-frame clones and leaves some out. The data contain fewer than 2,000 clones, around 84% of them singletons. A note on this clone: Its specificity is not known.

The chain couples TRBV7-9 to TRBJ1-5; TRBD1 matches 7 bases. This clonotype originated in a human donor with non-small cell lung cancer. Input material: lung tumor tissue. The CDR3 DNA reads as TGTGCCAGCAGCATCTACAGGGGATTTAGCAATCAGCCCCAGCATTTT. It translates to CASSIYRGFSNQPQHF.